These 5 T cell receptor beta chains share one sample of origin, sequenced in a study of blood T cell repertoires in COVID-19. Measured with immunoSEQ multiplex PCR; TCRdb has only the in-frame clones, and not every one. Of some 140,000 clones in the sample, about 70% were seen once. Source material: peripheral blood. These receptors were obtained from an elderly man with acute or convalescent COVID-19.

The V and J genes are TRBV11-2 and TRBJ2-7, with TRBD1 identical over 9 bases. The CDR3 spans 14 residues. In germline, CDR1 is SGHAT, CDR2 FQNNGV. V lost 4 bases and J lost 4; bases outside the gene matches: 5. In DNA, the CDR3 is TGTGCCAGCAGCTCAACGGGACAGGGTTACGAGCAGTACTTC. Amino acid sequence: CASSSTGQGYEQYF.

The rearrangement uses TRBV4-3 and TRBJ2-7, with D possibly TRBD1 on 5 matching bases. Germline V CDR1 and CDR2: LGHNA, YSLEER. Trimming removed 0 bases from V and 7 bases from J, with 13 bases in between. The CDR3 loop spans 14 amino acids. CDR3 loop: CASSQDHGAREQYF. The DNA of the CDR3 is TGCGCCAGCAGCCAAGATCATGGGGCAAGGGAGCAGTACTTC.

This chain connects TRBV19 to TRBJ1-1; the D gene is possibly TRBD1 (5 bases). With 5 bases removed from V and 0 bases from J, the gap between germline ends came to 10 bases. The CDR3 is 14 residues long. In germline, CDR1 is LNHDA, CDR2 SQIVND (reference sequence). The CDR3 is CASSVGRLNTEAFF. The CDR3 DNA is TGTGCCAGTAGTGTGGGGCGGTTGAACACTGAAGCTTTCTTT.

The V gene is TRBV28, the J gene TRBJ2-7, with D possibly TRBD1 on 6 matching bases. With 5 bases removed from V and 3 bases from J, the gap between germline ends came to 17 bases. From germline, CDR1 is MDHEN and CDR2 SYDVKM. The CDR3 is made up of 15 amino acids. Written as DNA, the CDR3 is TGTGCCAGCAGTCTCCAGGGGCCCTCCTACTACGAGCAGTACTTC. Translated, it gives CASSLQGPSYYEQYF.

V is TRBV10-3 and J is TRBJ2-7; D is ambiguous. Germline CDR1 ENHRY, CDR2 SYGVKD. V lost 2 bases and J 4 bases, leaving 15 bases between the germline ends. CDR3 size: 15 residues. CDR3 bases: TGTGCCATCAGTGAGCCCAATAACGGAGATTACGAGCAGTACTTC. This codes for CAISEPNNGDYEQYF.